The rows below give T cell receptor beta chains drawn from one sample of a study of control samples from healthy donors and cancer patients. Measured with immunoSEQ multiplex PCR; TCRdb has only the in-frame clones, and not every one. Among 20,000 to 25,000 clones listed, approximately 80% were seen once. Sequences were obtained from PBMCs. These receptors were obtained from a man between 60 and 70 years old with head and neck cancer. CDR3s include the opening cysteine and the closing phenylalanine or tryptophan. Fields, in order: clone size, V gene, J gene, D gene, CDR3 protein, CDR3 DNA. D genes are given only for firm matches. The listing skips clone size in some rows; elsewhere it reads once, few, many or a size class.

-	TRBV7-2	TRBJ1-2	TRBD1	CASADRSYGYTF	TGTGCCAGCGCGGACAGGTCCTATGGCTACACCTTC
large	TRBV6-5	TRBJ2-1	-	CASCYGRGNNEQFF	TGTGCCAGTTGTTATGGGCGGGGAAACAATGAGCAGTTCTTC
-	TRBV28	TRBJ1-4	-	CASSLSGPNEKLFF	TGTGCCAGCAGTTTATCAGGGCCTAATGAAAAACTGTTTTTT
-	TRBV11-2	TRBJ1-2	-	CASSPNLLNYGYTF	TGTGCCAGCAGCCCTAATCTATTGAACTATGGCTACACCTTC
-	TRBV12-3/TRBV12-4	TRBJ1-2	-	CASRGFYGYTF	TGTGCCAGCCGGGGGTTCTATGGCTACACCTTC
-	TRBV28	TRBJ2-7	-	CASSLQGTYEQYF	TGTGCCAGCAGTTTGCAGGGGACCTACGAGCAGTACTTC
-	TRBV5-1	TRBJ1-2	-	CASSLAAGDSYGYTF	TGCGCCAGCAGCTTGGCGGCAGGGGATAGCTATGGCTACACCTTC
-	TRBV3-1/TRBV3-2	TRBJ2-7	-	CAAEDTDDNEQYF	TGTGCCGCTGAGGACACGGATGACAACGAGCAGTACTTC
-	TRBV5-1	TRBJ2-3	TRBD2	CASSSPLAGYTDTQYF	TGCGCCAGCAGCTCCCCCCTAGCGGGTTACACAGATACGCAGTATTTT
few	TRBV15	TRBJ1-2	-	CATSTPGIVDYGYTF	TGTGCCACCAGTACGCCGGGGATAGTAGACTATGGCTACACCTTC
-	TRBV19	TRBJ1-1	-	CASSIRQSGTEAFF	TGTGCCAGTAGTATTCGGCAAAGTGGCACTGAAGCTTTCTTT
-	TRBV30	TRBJ2-7	TRBD2	CAWMGGSGRNTYEQYF	TGTGCCTGGATGGGGGGGAGCGGTAGAAATACCTACGAGCAGTACTTC
-	TRBV30	TRBJ1-1	-	CAWNEGTMNTEAFF	TGTGCCTGGAATGAAGGGACAATGAACACTGAAGCTTTCTTT
-	TRBV30	TRBJ2-6	-	CAWSKSTAGANVLTF	TGTGCCTGGAGTAAATCGACAGCTGGGGCCAACGTCCTGACTTTC
-	TRBV5-1	TRBJ2-3	TRBD2	CASSQRTSGTDTQYF	TGCGCCAGCAGCCAACGGACTAGCGGGACAGATACGCAGTATTTT
-	TRBV4-1	TRBJ2-2	-	CASSPVVYFTGELFF	TGCGCCAGCAGCCCAGTAGTCTATTTCACCGGGGAGCTGTTTTTT
-	TRBV6-6	TRBJ2-1	TRBD2	CASSRLLAGAGDNEQFF	TGTGCCAGCAGTCGCTTATTAGCGGGGGCCGGGGACAATGAGCAGTTCTTC
-	TRBV27	TRBJ2-1	-	CASSHIHLAGDLDEQFF	TGTGCCAGCAGTCACATACATTTAGCAGGGGACTTGGATGAGCAGTTCTTC
-	TRBV1	TRBJ2-7	-	CTSSPGLATYEQYF	TGCACCAGCAGCCCGGGACTAGCGACCTACGAGCAGTACTTC
-	TRBV5-1	TRBJ2-2	-	CASSIHRGAVF	TGCGCCAGCAGCATTCACCGGGGAGCTGTTTTT
-	TRBV19	TRBJ2-5	-	CASTGGETQYF	TGTGCCAGTACAGGCGGAGAGACCCAGTACTTC
-	TRBV5-4	TRBJ1-1	-	CASSPRRGTNTEAFF	TGTGCCAGCAGCCCCCGGAGGGGTACGAACACTGAAGCTTTCTTT
-	TRBV21-1	TRBJ2-5	-	CASSGRTGGQETQYF	TGTGCCAGCAGCGGACGGACAGGGGGCCAAGAGACCCAGTACTTC
-	TRBV28	TRBJ2-1	TRBD2	CASSGGLAGVNEQFF	TGTGCCAGCAGCGGCGGACTAGCGGGAGTGAATGAGCAGTTCTTC
few	TRBV9	TRBJ1-1	-	CASSVARNTEAFF	TGTGCCAGCAGCGTAGCCAGAAACACTGAAGCTTTCTTT
-	TRBV19	TRBJ2-5	-	CASSGGRGLAGETQYF	TGTGCCAGTAGTGGGGGGAGGGGGCTGGCGGGAGAGACCCAGTACTTC
-	TRBV20-1	TRBJ2-6	-	CSASAGSGANVLTF	TGCAGTGCTAGTGCAGGAAGTGGGGCCAACGTCCTGACTTTC
-	TRBV7-9	TRBJ1-1	-	CASSSVTLMNTEAFF	TGTGCCAGCAGCTCGGTAACCCTCATGAACACTGAAGCTTTCTTT
-	TRBV29-1	TRBJ2-7	-	CSVEDPDSYEQYF	TGCAGCGTTGAAGATCCCGACAGCTACGAGCAGTACTTC
-	TRBV11-3	TRBJ2-7	TRBD1	CASSKGQVSYEQYF	TGTGCCAGCAGCAAGGGACAGGTCTCCTACGAGCAGTACTTC
few	TRBV27	TRBJ1-5	-	CASSLGDSNQPQHF	TGTGCCAGCAGTTTAGGGGACAGCAATCAGCCCCAGCATTTT
-	TRBV7-2	TRBJ1-1	-	CASSPGRKNTEAFF	TGTGCCAGCAGCCCCGGACGGAAGAACACTGAAGCTTTCTTT
-	TRBV3-1/TRBV3-2	TRBJ1-6	-	CASSLGNSPLHF	TGTGCCAGCAGCCTGGGGAATTCACCCCTCCACTTT
-	TRBV5-1	TRBJ2-7	-	CASSSSYEQYF	TGCGCCAGCAGTTCGAGCTACGAGCAGTACTTC
-	TRBV12-3/TRBV12-4	TRBJ1-2	-	CASSPDGAYGYTF	TGTGCCAGCAGCCCGGACGGAGCCTATGGCTACACCTTC
few	TRBV14	TRBJ1-4	-	CASSQDIPLDGNNEKLFF	TGTGCCAGCAGCCAAGATATACCTCTGGACGGAAATAATGAAAAACTGTTTTTT
-	TRBV25-1	TRBJ2-6	-	CASSEQGSGANVLTF	TGTGCCAGCAGTGAACAGGGGTCTGGGGCCAACGTCCTGACTTTC